The T cell receptor beta chain under discussion was sequenced for a study of T cell repertoires in ileal Crohn's disease. This table comes from immunoSEQ multiplex PCR, and its TCRdb copy is limited to in-frame clones, with some not included. The table shows a few thousand clones, with approximately 91% occurring only once. Sequenced input: ileal tissue. The receptor's source is an adult with Crohn's disease.

CDR3 sequence: CASSRTGITSYEQYF. The CDR3 nucleotides are TGTGCCAGCAGTAGGACAGGGATTACCTCCTACGAGCAGTACTTC. The chain uses TRBV2 and TRBJ2-7; 8 positions match TRBD1. Looked up from germline, CDR1 is SNHLY and CDR2 is FYNNEI. The CDR3 is 15 residues long. The V segment lost 5 bases and the J segment 0 bases; nucleotides outside the gene matches: 6.